This T cell receptor (beta chain) was documented in a study of T cells in Graves' hyperthyroidism and ophthalmopathy. Background on the study: Peripheral blood draws took place at initial diagnosis, ahead of any treatment.

Amplified TCR beta CDR3 regions derived from RNA transcripts. First-round RT-PCR with HTBI primers amplified the TCR CDR3 region. Using its own MiXCR run on the multiplex PCR reads, TCRdb lists one record per CDR3 protein. The sample includes more than 650,000 distinct CDR3 sequences, about 15% of them seen just once. This clonotype has ten or more counts. Its antigen is undetermined. Germline CDR1 is SGHAT and CDR2 is FQNNGV. Trimming removed 0 bases from V and 0 bases from J, with 12 bases in between. This CDR3 is built from 18 residues. Study-wide results and caveats: Patients with ophthalmopathy were separated from those with stable hyperthyroidism by a 13 V-J model.

The rearrangement uses TRBV11-2 and TRBJ2-6, with D perhaps TRBD1 (6 bases). The sample comprised blood. This sequence was found in a woman aged 18 to 35 with Graves' hyperthyroidism. CDR3 protein: CASSLDKGQLSGANVLTF. The DNA of the CDR3 is TGTGCCAGCAGCTTAGATAAGGGACAACTCTCTGGGGCCAACGTCCTGACTTTC.